The 20 T cell receptor beta chains in this list originate from one sample, sequenced in a study of T cells in tuberculosis. Repertoires were generated with immunoSEQ multiplex PCR, while TCRdb's copy carries only in-frame clones and drops some. The sample holds 30,000 to 35,000 clones; roughly nine tenths are singletons and the top ten take roughly 2%. The specimen was PBMCs. The receptors shown here come from a donor aged 10 to 29 with latent tuberculosis or without tuberculosis infection.

V is TRBV9 and J is TRBJ2-1, with D hard to call. Trimming stripped 0 bases from V and 13 bases from J, with 11 bases between. Germline V lookup: CDR1 SGDLS, CDR2 YYNGEE. This CDR3 is 12 amino acids long. The CDR3 nucleotides are TGTGCCAGCAGCGTAGGCAGAGAGGCCCAGTTCTTC. Translated, it gives CASSVGREAQFF. The whole variable domain, filled in from reference TRBV9 and TRBJ2-1, reads DSGVTQTPKHLITATGQRVTLRCSPRSGDLSVYWYQQSLDQGLQFLIQYYNGEERAKGNILERFSAQQFPDLHSELNLSSLELGDSALYFCASSVGREAQFFGPGTRLTVL.

The chain recombines TRBV4-2 with TRBJ2-7; a possible D gene is TRBD1 (6 bases). This CDR3 spans 15 amino acids. V was shortened by 0 bases and J by 4 bases, with 13 bases between the two germline ends. CDR1 LGHNA and CDR2 YNFKEQ come from the germline V gene. CDR3 sequence (DNA): TGTGCCAGCAGCCAAGAGGGGCAGGGGAGTTACGAGCAGTACTTC. Its translation is CASSQEGQGSYEQYF.

The chain joins TRBV28 to TRBJ2-7; a weak D match, TRBD2 (5 bases). Germline CDR1 MDHEN, CDR2 SYDVKM. CDR3 length equals 11 residues. Trimming stripped 4 bases from V and 5 bases from J, with 6 bases between. The CDR3 DNA reads as TGTGCCAGCAGTTCCGGGAACGAGCAGTACTTC. Encoded protein: CASSSGNEQYF.

The chain carries TRBV5-6 and TRBJ2-7, with 8 positions matching TRBD1. The V and J ends lost 3 bases and 3 bases, in that order; junction bases with no gene match: 5. The CDR3 is 14 amino acids. From germline, CDR1 is SGHDT and CDR2 YYEEEE. CDR3 sequence (DNA): TGTGCCAGCAGCTCTTGGACAGGGAGCTACGAGCAGTACTTC. Translating gives CASSSWTGSYEQYF.

This chain uses TRBV19 with TRBJ1-5; 7 nucleotides match TRBD1. The CDR3 is 15 amino acids. Per the germline V gene, CDR1 is LNHDA and CDR2 is SQIVND (reference sequence). J gave up 0 bases and V 7 bases, and 6 bases lay outside the gene matches. The CDR3, as DNA: TGTGCCAGTACGTGGGACAGCTATAGCAATCAGCCCCAGCATTTT. Amino acids: CASTWDSYSNQPQHF.

This rearrangement joins TRBV12-5 to TRBJ1-3; TRBD1 matches at 9 bases. V was clipped by 6 bases and J by 5 bases; unmatched bases: 8. This CDR3 is 15 amino acids long. Germline V lookup: CDR1 LGHNT, CDR2 FRNRAP. CDR3 loop: CASGPGTGQRNTIYF. The DNA for the CDR3 is TGTGCTAGTGGCCCCGGGACAGGGCAAAGAAACACCATATATTTT.

The rearrangement joins TRBV28 to TRBJ1-2, with D unclear. The CDR3 is 14 amino acids. CDR1 is MDHEN, CDR2 SYDVKM, per germline. Trimming took 4 bases from V and 8 from J, leaving 17 bases between them. The CDR3 loop is CASSSPGGALGYTF. In DNA form, the CDR3 reads TGTGCCAGCAGTTCGCCCGGAGGAGCCCTGGGCTACACCTTC.

The chain links TRBV7-9 to TRBJ2-7; D is possibly TRBD2 (6 bases). V was clipped by 3 bases and J by 5 bases, with 8 bases between them. This CDR3 has 12 amino acids. Germline V gene lookup returns CDR1 SEHNR and CDR2 FQNEAQ (reference sequence). CDR3: CASSFLAHEQYF. Written as DNA, the CDR3 is TGTGCCAGCAGCTTCCTAGCGCACGAGCAGTACTTC.

This sequence joins TRBV7-7 and TRBJ2-2; 7 bases are a match to TRBD2. CDR1 and CDR2 from the germline V gene are SSHAT and FNYEAQ (reference sequence). The CDR3 spans 15 residues. The V and J ends lost 5 bases and 4 bases, in that order; junction bases with no gene match: 7. The CDR3 DNA follows: TGTGCCAGCAGCACCGGGACTACCTTCACCGGGGAGCTGTTTTTT. Translating gives CASSTGTTFTGELFF.

J is TRBJ2-1 and V is TRBV7-2; weak D call: TRBD1 (5 bases). The V and J ends lost 1 base and 9 bases respectively, with 13 bases between them. This CDR3 region has 14 residues. Germline assignment: CDR1 SGHTA and CDR2 FQGNSA. CDR3 nucleotides: TGTGCCAGCAGCTTAGATCAGGGCTACCCTGAGCAGTTCTTC. Translation: CASSLDQGYPEQFF. Full variable domain (missing parts from reference TRBV7-2 and TRBJ2-1): GAGVSQSPSNKVTEKGKDVELRCDPISGHTALYWYRQSLGQGLEFLIYFQGNSAPDKSGLPSDRFSAERTGGSVSTLTIQRTQQEDSAVYLCASSLDQGYPEQFFGPGTRLTVL.

This clone appeared a single time. The CDR3 sequence: CASSQYLRGNEKLFF. CDR3 DNA: TGTGCCAGCAGTCAATACTTACGAGGAAATGAAAAACTGTTTTTT. V gene TRBV28 combines with J gene TRBJ1-4; D gene unclear. V was shortened by 5 bases and J by 5 bases, with 15 bases between the two germline ends. The length of the CDR3 is 15 residues. Germline loops: CDR1 MDHEN, CDR2 SYDVKM.

The chain couples TRBV6-5 to TRBJ2-5; 8 bases are shared with TRBD2. The germline V gene has CDR1 MNHEY and CDR2 SVGAGI. The V and J ends lost 5 bases and 5 bases, in that order; junction bases with no gene match: 7. This CDR3 has 14 residues. CDR3 coding DNA: TGTGCCAGCAGTCCACTTACGGGGGGGGAGACCCAGTACTTC. Translation gives CASSPLTGGETQYF.

The J gene is TRBJ2-1, the V gene TRBV19, with D tentatively TRBD2 (6 bases). The CDR3 covers 15 residues. CDR1 LNHDA and CDR2 SQIVND come from the germline V gene (reference sequence). Trimming stripped 9 bases from V and 6 bases from J, with 21 bases between. The CDR3 protein is CASQGVGGWANEQFF. In DNA, the CDR3 is TGTGCCAGCCAGGGAGTGGGAGGATGGGCCAATGAGCAGTTCTTC.

The V gene is TRBV21-1, the J gene TRBJ1-2; TRBD1, the table's D call, lacks a check against the DNA. TRBV21-1 is a pseudogene locus. The CDR3 consists of 19 residues. The CDR3 nucleotides read TGTGCCAGCAGCAAAGCGCGGCCTTTAAAGGGGGCGACATTCTATGGCTACACCTTC. Its translation is CASSKARPLKGATFYGYTF.

The J gene is TRBJ1-4, the V gene TRBV6-1; 7 nucleotides agree with TRBD1. Germline V gene lookup returns CDR1 MNHNS and CDR2 SASEGT. The V and J ends lost 1 base and 8 bases, in that order; junction bases with no gene match: 7. The CDR3 totals 15 residues. CDR3 residues: CASSEVPGGWEKLFF. DNA of the CDR3: TGTGCCAGCAGTGAAGTCCCAGGGGGTTGGGAAAAACTGTTTTTT.

The DNA for the CDR3 is TGTGCCAGTCGCCGGGACAGGGGACTCAATCAGCCCCAGCATTTT. It translates to CASRRDRGLNQPQHF. J is TRBJ1-5 and V is TRBV19; TRBD1 matches 10 bases. This CDR3 is built from 15 residues. The germline V gene has CDR1 LNHDA and CDR2 SQIVND (reference sequence). Germline trimming cut 8 bases from V and 3 bases from J; bases unmatched to any gene: 7.

The chain carries TRBV6-5 and TRBJ1-2, with a possible D match to TRBD1 (6 bases). V dropped 2 bases and J dropped 6 bases, with 16 bases sitting between them. The CDR3 covers 15 residues. From germline, CDR1 is MNHEY and CDR2 SVGAGI. This CDR3 is CASSYPGTRLHGYTF. The CDR3 DNA follows: TGTGCCAGCAGTTACCCGGGGACAAGACTCCATGGCTACACCTTC.

The V call is TRBV28, the J call TRBJ2-3; D possibly corresponds to TRBD1 (5 bases). Germline CDR1 and CDR2: MDHEN and SYDVKM. The V gene lost 7 bases and the J gene lost 4 bases, with 21 bases spanning the gap. This CDR3 region has 16 residues. DNA for the CDR3: TGTGCCAGCACCGTAGGTGGGGCCACTGGCCCAGATACGCAGTATTTT. This codes for CASTVGGATGPDTQYF.

This clone has a handful of counts. This chain joins TRBV7-9 and TRBJ1-3; D is ambiguous. This CDR3 contains 16 residues. Germline CDR1 SEHNR, CDR2 FQNEAQ (reference sequence). Trimming took off 5 bases at V and 0 bases at J, with 14 bases between the two ends. The CDR3 sequence is CASSKPRAGSGNTIYF. Here the CDR3 DNA reads TGTGCCAGCAGCAAACCTCGAGCAGGCTCTGGAAACACCATATATTTT. Using reference TRBV7-9 and TRBJ1-3 for the parts outside the CDR3, the full variable domain is DTGVSQNPRHKITKRGQNVTFRCDPISEHNRLYWYRQTLGQGPEFLTYFQNEAQLEKSRLLSDRFSAERPKGSFSTLEIQRTEQGDSAMYLCASSKPRAGSGNTIYFGEGSWLTVV.

The V call is TRBV19, the J call TRBJ1-5; TRBD1 aligns across 8 bases. CDR3 length equals 16 residues. Trimming removed 6 bases from V and 1 base from J; junction bases left unmatched: 8. Germline loops: CDR1 LNHDA, CDR2 SQIVND (reference sequence). CDR3 sequence: CASSPRQGISNQPQHF. The CDR3 DNA sequence: TGTGCCAGTAGCCCTAGACAGGGGATAAGCAATCAGCCCCAGCATTTT.